These 21 T cell receptor beta chains share one sample of origin, sequenced in a study of T cell changes during pregnancy in multiple sclerosis. The table came from immunoSEQ multiplex PCR; TCRdb's copy has only in-frame clones and leaves some out. Here the sample spans under 110,000 clones, 91% being singletons. Sequenced material: peripheral blood, taken in the second trimester of pregnancy. The receptors shown here come from a female donor with multiple sclerosis, enrolled in a pregnancy study.

V gene TRBV30 combines with J gene TRBJ2-5, with D possibly TRBD2 on 6 matching bases. This CDR3 has 16 residues. CDR1 and CDR2 (germline): GTSNPN, SVGIG (reference sequence). The ends were cut back, 2 bases at V and 2 bases at J, with 18 bases in the middle. Here the CDR3 DNA reads TGTGCCTGGAGTTTCCCCTCCGGGGGACGACAAGAGACCCAGTACTTC. It specifies CAWSFPSGGRQETQYF.

This rearrangement joins TRBV18 to TRBJ2-7; 12 bases are a match to TRBD2. There are 15 residues in the CDR3. J was trimmed by 4 bases and V by 2 bases; bases with no gene match: 3. Germline V gives CDR1 KGHSH, CDR2 LQKENI. The DNA for the CDR3 is TGTGCCAGCTCACCAAGGGGACTAGCGGGTTACGAGCAGTACTTC. Protein product: CASSPRGLAGYEQYF.

The chain's CDR3 is CASSYSLINNQPQHF. CDR3 coding DNA: TGTGCCAGCAGTTACAGCTTGATAAACAATCAGCCCCAGCATTTT. The V and J genes are TRBV28 and TRBJ1-5; D uncertain. There are 15 residues in the CDR3. Between the trimmed V and J ends, which lost 4 bases and 3 bases, there was a span of 13 bases. From germline, CDR1 is MDHEN and CDR2 SYDVKM.

V and J are TRBV28 and TRBJ1-5, with a tentative D call TRBD1 (6 bases). V was shortened by 5 bases and J by 3 bases, with 17 bases between the two germline ends. Germline loops: CDR1 MDHEN, CDR2 SYDVKM. This CDR3 is built from 16 residues. CDR3 protein: CASSVAGGAHNQPQHF. For the CDR3, the DNA is TGTGCCAGCAGTGTAGCCGGGGGGGCCCACAATCAGCCCCAGCATTTT.

The V call is TRBV28, the J call TRBJ1-2; tentative D call: TRBD1 (6 bases). Germline values: CDR1 MDHEN, CDR2 SYDVKM. The CDR3 is made up of 12 amino acids. V was shortened by 5 bases and J by 4 bases, with 8 bases between the two germline ends. The CDR3 DNA reads as TGTGCCAGCAGTACAGGGATCTATGGCTACACCTTC. It yields the protein CASSTGIYGYTF.

V usage is TRBV5-1 and J usage is TRBJ1-3; 7 positions agree with TRBD1. The V gene end was trimmed by 7 bases and the J gene end by 2 bases; junction bases not matched to a gene: 9. The CDR3 has 15 residues. CDR1 is SGHRS, CDR2 YFSETQ, per germline. In nucleotides, the CDR3 is TGCGCCAGCGCACGACAGGGAGATACTGGAAACACCATATATTTT. Translating it yields CASARQGDTGNTIYF.

The V gene is TRBV5-1, the J gene TRBJ2-3; 7 bases align to TRBD1. The CDR3 loop spans 16 amino acids. V lost 4 bases to trimming and J lost 2 bases; unmatched junction nucleotides: 10. Germline CDR1 SGHRS, CDR2 YFSETQ. The CDR3 region has the DNA TGCGCCAGCAGCGGCCGGGACAGCTACCACACAGATACGCAGTATTTT. Its translation is CASSGRDSYHTDTQYF.

The chain is built from TRBV6-5 and TRBJ2-5; 7 nucleotides match TRBD1. Per the germline V gene, CDR1 is MNHEY and CDR2 is SVGAGI. V dropped 2 bases and J dropped 4; count of bases not matched to a gene: 7. The CDR3 covers 15 residues. The CDR3 DNA follows: TGTGCCAGCAGTTACGCGACAGGGTCTAGAGAGACCCAGTACTTC. It translates to CASSYATGSRETQYF.

The chain combines TRBV19 with TRBJ2-2; unclear D gene. In germline, CDR1 is LNHDA, CDR2 SQIVND (reference sequence). V gave up 2 bases and J gave up 2 bases, with 9 bases separating them. This CDR3 has 15 residues. DNA for the CDR3: TGTGCCAGTAGTATATCTTCGGGTAACACCGGGGAGCTGTTTTTT. The encoded protein is CASSISSGNTGELFF.

The rearrangement links TRBV28 to TRBJ2-7; TRBD1 is a possible D gene (6 bases). The V and J ends lost 6 bases and 6 bases respectively, with 12 bases between them. Germline V gene sequence: CDR1 MDHEN, CDR2 SYDVKM. The CDR3 runs 12 residues. CDR3 loop: CASSWGQGEQYF. The CDR3, as DNA: TGTGCCAGCAGCTGGGGGCAGGGCGAGCAGTACTTC.

The chain recombines TRBV6-1 with TRBJ2-3; no reliable D call. CDR1 and CDR2 from the germline V gene are MNHNS and SASEGT. Trimming removed 2 bases from V and 2 bases from J, with 11 bases in between. This CDR3 spans 15 amino acids. The CDR3 sequence is CASSEKPKTTDTQYF. CDR3 coding DNA: TGTGCCAGCAGTGAAAAGCCTAAAACCACAGATACGCAGTATTTT.

This clone was seen just once. The chain is built from TRBV4-2 and TRBJ1-5; 9 positions agree with TRBD1. V lost 0 bases and J lost 4; bases outside the gene matches: 13. CDR1 is LGHNA, CDR2 YNFKEQ, per germline. CDR3 length equals 19 residues. The CDR3 region is CASSQDHGTGQGPNQPQHF. The CDR3 region has the DNA TGTGCCAGCAGCCAAGATCATGGGACAGGGCAAGGTCCTAATCAGCCCCAGCATTTT.

This rearrangement joins TRBV9 to TRBJ2-1, with D unresolved. The CDR3 length is 15 residues. Trimming cost V 2 bases and J 2 bases, with 11 bases left between them. Germline V gene sequence: CDR1 SGDLS, CDR2 YYNGEE. The CDR3 sequence: CASSVTSETYNEQFF. DNA for the CDR3: TGTGCCAGCAGCGTCACCAGCGAGACCTACAATGAGCAGTTCTTC.

J is TRBJ2-5 and V is TRBV25-1; 9 bases are a match to TRBD1. The J call may be faulty, since TRBJ2-7 better matches the DNA end. Germline V gene sequence: CDR1 MGHDK, CDR2 SYGVNS. The CDR3 loop spans 17 amino acids. The CDR3 DNA reads as TGTGCCAGCAGTGAAAGGGACAGGGCAGGGAGCTCCTACGAGCAGTACTTC. Protein: CASSERDRAGSSYEQYF.

The sample holds one count of this clone. The genes are TRBV6-5 and TRBJ2-7; 8 nucleotides align to TRBD2. V shed 5 bases and J 4 bases; nucleotides not matched to a gene: 7. Germline CDR1 MNHEY, CDR2 SVGAGI. The CDR3 is 14 residues long. The DNA of the CDR3 is TGTGCCAGCAGTCAGTTAGCGGGAAGGTACGAGCAGTACTTC. Translation gives CASSQLAGRYEQYF.

The V call is TRBV7-8, the J call TRBJ2-1, with TRBD2 matching over 7 bases. J gave up 9 bases and V 6 bases, and 5 bases lay outside the gene matches. This CDR3 spans 12 amino acids. Germline CDR1 is SGHVS and CDR2 is FQNEAQ. CDR3 residues: CASSGGGSEQFF. For the CDR3, the DNA is TGTGCCAGCAGTGGGGGGGGGAGTGAGCAGTTCTTC.

J is TRBJ2-1 and V is TRBV2; 9 bases are shared with TRBD2. The CDR3 contains 15 residues. Trimming took 3 bases from V and 3 from J; bases not matched to a gene: 3. Germline CDR1 and CDR2: SNHLY and FYNNEI. The CDR3 loop is CASSEGLANYNEQFF. Written as DNA, the CDR3 is TGTGCCAGCAGTGAGGGACTAGCTAACTACAATGAGCAGTTCTTC.

As DNA, the CDR3 is TGTGCCAGCAGCTTACGGCGGGCCGGGAACACCGGGGAGCTGTTTTTT. This gives the protein CASSLRRAGNTGELFF. The chain is built from TRBV7-9 and TRBJ2-2; a weak D match, TRBD2 (5 bases). CDR3 length: 16 amino acids. In germline, CDR1 is SEHNR, CDR2 FQNEAQ (reference sequence). The V end lost 2 bases, the J end lost 1 base, and 11 bases lay between the germline ends.

The chain links TRBV19 to TRBJ1-5; the match to TRBD1 covers 8 bases. Germline V gene sequence: CDR1 LNHDA, CDR2 SQIVND (reference sequence). The CDR3 has 16 residues. V dropped 7 bases and J dropped 4; count of bases not matched to a gene: 12. The CDR3 DNA sequence: TGTGCCAGTACCCGAGGACAGGGAAACATAAATCAGCCCCAGCATTTT. Translating it yields CASTRGQGNINQPQHF. Complete variable domain (other parts from reference TRBV19 and TRBJ1-5): DGGITQSPKYLFRKEGQNVTLSCEQNLNHDAMYWYRQDPGQGLRLIYYSQIVNDFQKGDIAEGYSVSREKKESFPLTVTSAQKNPTAFYLCASTRGQGNINQPQHFGDGTRLSIL.

In this sample, this clone turned up once. The chain recombines TRBV4-2 with TRBJ1-1; D call uncertain. The V end lost 1 base, the J end lost 1 base, and 7 bases lay between the germline ends. The CDR3 is made up of 14 amino acids. Germline CDR1 and CDR2: LGHNA and YNFKEQ. Here the CDR3 DNA reads TGTGCCAGCAGCCAAGTTTACGGGAACACTGAAGCTTTCTTT. It codes for CASSQVYGNTEAFF.

This chain connects TRBV27 to TRBJ1-2; D perhaps matches TRBD1 (5 bases). CDR1 and CDR2 (germline): MNHEY, SMNVEV (reference sequence). The CDR3 has 15 residues. Trimming removed 0 bases from V and 4 bases from J, with 12 bases in between. CDR3 nucleotide sequence: TGTGCCAGCAGTTTATCGGTTGACAGCCCCTATGGCTACACCTTC. Amino acid sequence: CASSLSVDSPYGYTF.